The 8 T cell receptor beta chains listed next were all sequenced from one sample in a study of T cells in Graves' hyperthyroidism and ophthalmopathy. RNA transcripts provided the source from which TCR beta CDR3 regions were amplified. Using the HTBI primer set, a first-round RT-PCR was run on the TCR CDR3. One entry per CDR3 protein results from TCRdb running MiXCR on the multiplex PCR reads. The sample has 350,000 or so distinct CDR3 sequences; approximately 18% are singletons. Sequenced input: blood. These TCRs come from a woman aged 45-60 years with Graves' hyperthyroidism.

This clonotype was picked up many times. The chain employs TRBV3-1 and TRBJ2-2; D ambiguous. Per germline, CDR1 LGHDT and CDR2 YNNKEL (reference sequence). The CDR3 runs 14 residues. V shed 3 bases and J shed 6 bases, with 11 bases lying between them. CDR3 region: CASSQQPSAGELFF. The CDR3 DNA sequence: TGTGCCAGCAGCCAGCAACCCTCCGCCGGGGAGCTGTTTTTT.

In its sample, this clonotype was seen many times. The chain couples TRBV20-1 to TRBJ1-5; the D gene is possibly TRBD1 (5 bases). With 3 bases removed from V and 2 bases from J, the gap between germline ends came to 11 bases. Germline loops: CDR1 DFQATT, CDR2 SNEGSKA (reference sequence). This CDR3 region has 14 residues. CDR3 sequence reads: CSARGGGGNQPQHF. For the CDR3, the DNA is TGCAGTGCTAGGGGTGGGGGAGGCAATCAGCCCCAGCATTTT.

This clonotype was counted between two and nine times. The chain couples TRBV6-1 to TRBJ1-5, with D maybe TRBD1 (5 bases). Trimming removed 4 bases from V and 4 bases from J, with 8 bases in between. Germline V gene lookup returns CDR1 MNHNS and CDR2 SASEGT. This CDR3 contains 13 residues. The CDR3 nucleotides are TGTGCCAGCAGTGGGGACTGGAATCAGCCCCAGCATTTT. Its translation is CASSGDWNQPQHF.

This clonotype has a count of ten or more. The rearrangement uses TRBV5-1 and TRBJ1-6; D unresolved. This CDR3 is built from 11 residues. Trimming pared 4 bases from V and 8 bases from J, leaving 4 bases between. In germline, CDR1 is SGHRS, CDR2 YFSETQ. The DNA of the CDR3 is TGCGCCAGCAGCGAGGATTCACCCCTCCACTTT. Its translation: CASSEDSPLHF. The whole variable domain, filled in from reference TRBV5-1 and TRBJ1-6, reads KAGVTQTPRYLIKTRGQQVTLSCSPISGHRSVSWYQQTPGQGLQFLFEYFSETQRNKGNFPGRFSGRQFSNSRSEMNVSTLELGDSALYLCASSEDSPLHFGNGTRLTVT.

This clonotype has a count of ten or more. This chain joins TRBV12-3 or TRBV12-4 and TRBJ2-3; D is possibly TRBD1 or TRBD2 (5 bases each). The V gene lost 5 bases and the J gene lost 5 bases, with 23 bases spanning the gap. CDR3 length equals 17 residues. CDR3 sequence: CASSPPGTHPLEDTQYF. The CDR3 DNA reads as TGTGCCAGCAGTCCTCCCGGGACGCATCCGCTTGAAGATACGCAGTATTTT.

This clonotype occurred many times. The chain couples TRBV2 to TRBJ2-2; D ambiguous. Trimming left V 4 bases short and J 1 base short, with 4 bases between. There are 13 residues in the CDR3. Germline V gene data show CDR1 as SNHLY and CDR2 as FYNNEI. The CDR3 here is CASSVRNTGELFF. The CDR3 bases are TGTGCCAGCAGTGTGAGGAACACCGGGGAGCTGTTTTTT.

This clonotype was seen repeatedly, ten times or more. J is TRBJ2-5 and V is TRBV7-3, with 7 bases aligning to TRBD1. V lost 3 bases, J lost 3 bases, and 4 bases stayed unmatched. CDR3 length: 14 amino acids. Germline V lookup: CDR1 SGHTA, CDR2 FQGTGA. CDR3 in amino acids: CASSLTGIEETQYF. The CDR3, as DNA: TGTGCCAGCAGCTTGACAGGGATCGAAGAGACCCAGTACTTC.

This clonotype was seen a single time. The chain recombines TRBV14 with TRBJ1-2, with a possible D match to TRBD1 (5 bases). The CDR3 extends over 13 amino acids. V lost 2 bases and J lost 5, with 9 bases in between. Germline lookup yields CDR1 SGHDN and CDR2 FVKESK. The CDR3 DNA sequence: TGTGCCAGCAGCCAATTAACAGGTTATGGCTACACCTTC. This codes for CASSQLTGYGYTF.